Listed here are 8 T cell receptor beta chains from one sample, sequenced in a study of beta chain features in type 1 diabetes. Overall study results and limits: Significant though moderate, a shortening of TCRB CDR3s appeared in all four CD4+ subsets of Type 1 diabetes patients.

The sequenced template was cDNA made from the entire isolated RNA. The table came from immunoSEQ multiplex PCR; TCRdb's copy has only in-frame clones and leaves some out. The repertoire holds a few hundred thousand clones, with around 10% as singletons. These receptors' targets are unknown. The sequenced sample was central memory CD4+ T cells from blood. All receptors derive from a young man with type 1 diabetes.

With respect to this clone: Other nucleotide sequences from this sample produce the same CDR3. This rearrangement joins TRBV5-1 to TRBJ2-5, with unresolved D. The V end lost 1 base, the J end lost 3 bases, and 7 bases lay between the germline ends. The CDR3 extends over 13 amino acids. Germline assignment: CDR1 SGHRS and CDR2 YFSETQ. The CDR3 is CASSLYREETQYF. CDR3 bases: TGCGCCAGCAGCTTGTACAGAGAAGAGACCCAGTACTTC. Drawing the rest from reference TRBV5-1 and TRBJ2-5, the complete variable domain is KAGVTQTPRYLIKTRGQQVTLSCSPISGHRSVSWYQQTPGQGLQFLFEYFSETQRNKGNFPGRFSGRQFSNSRSEMNVSTLELGDSALYLCASSLYREETQYFGPGTRLLVL.

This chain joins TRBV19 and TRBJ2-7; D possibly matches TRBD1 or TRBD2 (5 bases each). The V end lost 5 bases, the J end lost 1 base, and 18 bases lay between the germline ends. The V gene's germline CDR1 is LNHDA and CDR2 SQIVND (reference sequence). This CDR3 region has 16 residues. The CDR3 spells CASSAPGLGRSYEQYF. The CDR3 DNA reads TGTGCCAGTAGTGCTCCGGGGCTGGGGAGATCCTACGAGCAGTACTTC. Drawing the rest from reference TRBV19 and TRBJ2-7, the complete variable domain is DGGITQSPKYLFRKEGQNVTLSCEQNLNHDAMYWYRQDPGQGLRLIYYSQIVNDFQKGDIAEGYSVSREKKESFPLTVTSAQKNPTAFYLCASSAPGLGRSYEQYFGPGTRLTVT.

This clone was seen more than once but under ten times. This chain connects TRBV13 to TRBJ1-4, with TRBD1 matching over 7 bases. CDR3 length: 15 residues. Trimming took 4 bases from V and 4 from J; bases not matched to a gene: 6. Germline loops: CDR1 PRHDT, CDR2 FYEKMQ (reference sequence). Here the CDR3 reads CASSWKTGFNEKLFF. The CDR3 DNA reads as TGTGCCAGCAGCTGGAAGACAGGGTTTAATGAAAAACTGTTTTTT.

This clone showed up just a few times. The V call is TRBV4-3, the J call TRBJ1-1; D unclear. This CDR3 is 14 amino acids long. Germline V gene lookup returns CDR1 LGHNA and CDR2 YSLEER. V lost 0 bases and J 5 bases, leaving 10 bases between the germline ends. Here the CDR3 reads CASSQDGQFTEAFF. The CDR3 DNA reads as TGCGCCAGCAGCCAAGATGGGCAGTTTACTGAAGCTTTCTTT.

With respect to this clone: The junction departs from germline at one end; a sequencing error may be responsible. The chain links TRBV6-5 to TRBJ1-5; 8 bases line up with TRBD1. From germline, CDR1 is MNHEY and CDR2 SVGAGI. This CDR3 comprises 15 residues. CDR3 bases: TGTGCCATCAGTGCCTCGCAGGGGGCAGGTCAGCCCCAGCATTTT. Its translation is CAISASQGAGQPQHF.

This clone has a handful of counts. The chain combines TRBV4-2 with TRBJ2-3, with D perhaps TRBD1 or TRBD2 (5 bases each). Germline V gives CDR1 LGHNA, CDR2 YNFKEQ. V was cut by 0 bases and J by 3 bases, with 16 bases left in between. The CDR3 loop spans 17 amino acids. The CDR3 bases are TGTGCCAGCAGCCAAGATAAGGCGACAGAGGGGACAGATACGCAGTATTTT. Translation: CASSQDKATEGTDTQYF.

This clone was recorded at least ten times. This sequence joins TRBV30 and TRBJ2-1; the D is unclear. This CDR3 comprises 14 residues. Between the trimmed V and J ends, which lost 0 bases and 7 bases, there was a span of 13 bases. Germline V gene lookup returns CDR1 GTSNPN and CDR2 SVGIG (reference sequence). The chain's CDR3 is CAWSVKLKSNEQFF. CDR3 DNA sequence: TGTGCCTGGAGTGTAAAACTCAAGTCAAATGAGCAGTTCTTC.

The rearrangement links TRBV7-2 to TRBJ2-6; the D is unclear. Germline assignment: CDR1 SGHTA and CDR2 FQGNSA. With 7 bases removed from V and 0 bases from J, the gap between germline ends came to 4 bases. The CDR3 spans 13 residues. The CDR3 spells CASKFSGANVLTF. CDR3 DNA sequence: TGTGCCAGCAAGTTCTCTGGGGCCAACGTCCTGACTTTC.